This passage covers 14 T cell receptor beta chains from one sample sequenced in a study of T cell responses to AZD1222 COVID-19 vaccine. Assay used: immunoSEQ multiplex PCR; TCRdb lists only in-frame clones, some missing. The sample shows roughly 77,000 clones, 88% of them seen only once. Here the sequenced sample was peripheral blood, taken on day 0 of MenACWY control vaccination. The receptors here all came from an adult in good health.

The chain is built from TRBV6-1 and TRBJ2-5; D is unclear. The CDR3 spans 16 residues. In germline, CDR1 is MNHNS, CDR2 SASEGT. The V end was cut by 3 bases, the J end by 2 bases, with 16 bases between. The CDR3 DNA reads TGTGCCAGCAGTGATCCCCCGCAGGACCCTCAAGAGACCCAGTACTTC. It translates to CASSDPPQDPQETQYF.

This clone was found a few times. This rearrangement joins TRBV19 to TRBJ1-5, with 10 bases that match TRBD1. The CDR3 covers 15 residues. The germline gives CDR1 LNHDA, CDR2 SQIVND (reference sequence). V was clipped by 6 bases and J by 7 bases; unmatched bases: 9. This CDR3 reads CASREDRGFGQPQHF. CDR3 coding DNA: TGTGCCAGTAGAGAGGACAGGGGGTTTGGGCAGCCCCAGCATTTT.

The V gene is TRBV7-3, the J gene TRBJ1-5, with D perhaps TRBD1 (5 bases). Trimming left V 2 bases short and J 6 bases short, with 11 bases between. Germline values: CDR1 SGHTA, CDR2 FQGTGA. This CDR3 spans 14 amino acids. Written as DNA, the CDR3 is TGTGCCAGCAGCTTAGACGGCGGGGGTCAGCCCCAGCATTTT. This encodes CASSLDGGGQPQHF.

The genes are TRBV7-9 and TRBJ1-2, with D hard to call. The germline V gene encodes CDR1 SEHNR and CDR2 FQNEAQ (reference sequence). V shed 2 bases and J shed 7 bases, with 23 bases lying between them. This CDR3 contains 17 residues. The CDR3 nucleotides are TGTGCCAGCAGCTTATTCCCCTCCGCTGAGACCGGACGTGGCTACACCTTC. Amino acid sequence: CASSLFPSAETGRGYTF.

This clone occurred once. The CDR3 coding sequence is TGCGCCAGCAGCCAAGGTATTACAGGGGGCTCTCAGCCCCAGCATTTT. Translating gives CASSQGITGGSQPQHF. This chain links TRBV4-3 with TRBJ1-5; 9 nucleotides agree with TRBD1. The germline CDR1 and CDR2 sequences are LGHNA and YSLEER. The CDR3 spans 16 residues. V lost 1 base, J lost 6 bases, and 7 bases stayed unmatched.

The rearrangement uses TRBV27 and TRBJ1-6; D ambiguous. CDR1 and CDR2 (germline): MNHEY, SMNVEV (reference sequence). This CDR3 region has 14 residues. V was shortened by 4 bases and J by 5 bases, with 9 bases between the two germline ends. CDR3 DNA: TGTGCCAGCAGTTCGTCCGGACATAATTCACCCCTCCACTTT. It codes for CASSSSGHNSPLHF.

This CDR3 reads CASSLSGGLAGHAQYF. The CDR3 coding sequence is TGTGCCAGCAGCTTAAGTGGTGGACTAGCGGGTCACGCGCAGTATTTT. The V call is TRBV7-3, the J call TRBJ2-3; 11 bases match TRBD2. The CDR3 is 16 residues long. From germline, CDR1 is SGHTA and CDR2 FQGTGA. V gave up 1 base and J gave up 10 bases; unmatched junction bases: 10.

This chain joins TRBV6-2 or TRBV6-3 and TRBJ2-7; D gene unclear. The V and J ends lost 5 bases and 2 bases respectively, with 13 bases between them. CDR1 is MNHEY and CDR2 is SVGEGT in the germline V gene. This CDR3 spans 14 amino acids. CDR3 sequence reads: CASSHRSPTYEQYF. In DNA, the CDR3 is TGTGCCAGCAGTCACCGGAGTCCTACCTACGAGCAGTACTTC.

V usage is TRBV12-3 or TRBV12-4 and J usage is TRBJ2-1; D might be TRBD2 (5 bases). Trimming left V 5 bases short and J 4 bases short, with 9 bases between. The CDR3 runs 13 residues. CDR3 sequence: CASSLTSYNEQFF. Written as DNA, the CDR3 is TGTGCCAGCAGTCTAACTAGTTACAATGAGCAGTTCTTC.

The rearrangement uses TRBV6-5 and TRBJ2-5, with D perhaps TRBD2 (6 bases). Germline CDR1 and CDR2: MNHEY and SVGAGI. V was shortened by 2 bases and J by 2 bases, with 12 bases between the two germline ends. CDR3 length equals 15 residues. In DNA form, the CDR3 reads TGTGCCAGCAGTTACGGAGGACTACCACAAGAGACCCAGTACTTC. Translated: CASSYGGLPQETQYF.

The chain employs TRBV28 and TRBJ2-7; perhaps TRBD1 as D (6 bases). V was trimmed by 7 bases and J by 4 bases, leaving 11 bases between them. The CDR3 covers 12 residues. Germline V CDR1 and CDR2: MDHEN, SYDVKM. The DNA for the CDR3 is TGTGCCAGCACCGTTACAGGGTACGAGCAGTACTTC. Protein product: CASTVTGYEQYF.

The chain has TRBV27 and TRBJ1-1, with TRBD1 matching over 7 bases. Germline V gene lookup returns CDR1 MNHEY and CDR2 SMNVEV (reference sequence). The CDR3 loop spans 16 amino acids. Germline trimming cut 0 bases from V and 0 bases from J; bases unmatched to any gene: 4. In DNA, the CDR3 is TGTGCCAGCAGTTTATCAGGGACAGTCATGAACACTGAAGCTTTCTTT. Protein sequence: CASSLSGTVMNTEAFF.

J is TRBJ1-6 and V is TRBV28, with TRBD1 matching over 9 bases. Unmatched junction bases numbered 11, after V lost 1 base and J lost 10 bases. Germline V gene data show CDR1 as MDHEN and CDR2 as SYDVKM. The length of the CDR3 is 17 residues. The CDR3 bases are TGTGCCAGCAGTTTATATCAACCGGGACAGGGTTACTCACCCCTCCACTTT. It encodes CASSLYQPGQGYSPLHF.

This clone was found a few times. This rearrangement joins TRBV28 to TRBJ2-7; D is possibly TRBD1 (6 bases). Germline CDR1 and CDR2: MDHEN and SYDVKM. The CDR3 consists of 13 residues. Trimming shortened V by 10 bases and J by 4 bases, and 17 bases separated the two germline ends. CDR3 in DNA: TGTGCCACCCCGACAGGCCCCCTTTACGAGCAGTACTTC. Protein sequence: CATPTGPLYEQYF. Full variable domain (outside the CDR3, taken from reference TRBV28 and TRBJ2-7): DVKVTQSSRYLVKRTGEKVFLECVQDMDHENMFWYRQDPGLGLRLIYFSYDVKMKEKGDIPEGYSVSREKKERFSLILESASTNQTSMYLCATPTGPLYEQYFGPGTRLTVT.